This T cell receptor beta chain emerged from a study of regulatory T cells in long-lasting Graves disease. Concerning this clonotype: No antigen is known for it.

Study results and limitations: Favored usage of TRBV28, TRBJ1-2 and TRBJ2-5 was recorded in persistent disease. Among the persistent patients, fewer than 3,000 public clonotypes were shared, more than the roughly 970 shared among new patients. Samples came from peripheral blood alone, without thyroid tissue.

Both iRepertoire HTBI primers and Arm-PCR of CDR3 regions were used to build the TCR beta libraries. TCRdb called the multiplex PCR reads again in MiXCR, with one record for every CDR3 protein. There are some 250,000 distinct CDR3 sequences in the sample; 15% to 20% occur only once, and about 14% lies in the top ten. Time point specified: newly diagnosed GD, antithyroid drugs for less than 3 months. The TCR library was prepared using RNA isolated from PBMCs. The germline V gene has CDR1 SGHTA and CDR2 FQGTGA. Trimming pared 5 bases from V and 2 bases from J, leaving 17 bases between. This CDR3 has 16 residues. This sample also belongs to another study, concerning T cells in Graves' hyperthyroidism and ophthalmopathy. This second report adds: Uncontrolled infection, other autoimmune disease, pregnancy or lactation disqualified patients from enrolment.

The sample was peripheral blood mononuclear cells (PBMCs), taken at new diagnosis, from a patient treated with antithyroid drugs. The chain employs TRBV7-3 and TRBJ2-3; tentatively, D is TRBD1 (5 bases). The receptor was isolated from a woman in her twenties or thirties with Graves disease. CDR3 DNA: TGTGCCAGCAGCCCAGGGTACGCGGTCACCACAGATACGCAGTATTTT. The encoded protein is CASSPGYAVTTDTQYF.